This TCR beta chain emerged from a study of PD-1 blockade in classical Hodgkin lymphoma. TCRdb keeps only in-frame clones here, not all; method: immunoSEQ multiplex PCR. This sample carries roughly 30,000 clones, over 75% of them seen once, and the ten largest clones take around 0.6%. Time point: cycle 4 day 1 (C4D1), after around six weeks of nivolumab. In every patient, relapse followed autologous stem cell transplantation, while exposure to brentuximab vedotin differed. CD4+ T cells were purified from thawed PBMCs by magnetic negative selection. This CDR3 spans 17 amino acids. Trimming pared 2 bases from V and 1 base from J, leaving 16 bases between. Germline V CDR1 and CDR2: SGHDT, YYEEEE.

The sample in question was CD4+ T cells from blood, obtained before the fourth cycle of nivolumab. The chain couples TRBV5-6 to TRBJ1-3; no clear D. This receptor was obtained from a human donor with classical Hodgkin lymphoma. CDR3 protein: CASSFFETLSSGNTIYF. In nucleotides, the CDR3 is TGTGCCAGCAGCTTTTTCGAGACACTCAGTTCTGGAAACACCATATATTTT. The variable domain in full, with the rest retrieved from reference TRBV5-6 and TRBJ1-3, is DAGVTQSPTHLIKTRGQQVTLRCSPKSGHDTVSWYQQALGQGPQFIFQYYEEEERQRGNFPDRFSGHQFPNYSSELNVNALLLGDSALYLCASSFFETLSSGNTIYFGEGSWLTVV.